This T cell receptor (beta chain) was found in a study of graft-versus-host responses after intestinal transplantation. At the level of the study: For approximately three years after anti-thymocyte globulin induction, all recipients took tacrolimus and steroids. General study results and limits: High graft-versus-host to host-versus-graft T cell clonal ratios marked allografts of patients with graft-donor macrochimerism. GvH clones occurred in recipient marrow; some first appeared in ileum or blood.

A word on this clone: The target antigen is unknown.

Looked up from germline, CDR1 is LNHDA and CDR2 is SQIVND (reference sequence). This CDR3 has 13 amino acids. V dropped 10 bases and J dropped 6; count of bases not matched to a gene: 7. Produced via immunoSEQ multiplex PCR; TCRdb's table is partial and in-frame only. The repertoire includes tens of thousands of clones, approximately 90% of them detected once, and approximately 0.35% sits in the top ten. The chain links TRBV19 to TRBJ2-2; 8 nucleotides match TRBD2. This sample comprised unstimulated CD4+ T cells sorted from spleen or lymph node cells, obtained before transplant. This clonotype was obtained from a human donor who was the organ donor for an intestinal transplant. The CDR3: CATEREPAGELFF. DNA of the CDR3: TGTGCCACCGAGCGGGAGCCGGCCGGGGAGCTGTTTTTT.